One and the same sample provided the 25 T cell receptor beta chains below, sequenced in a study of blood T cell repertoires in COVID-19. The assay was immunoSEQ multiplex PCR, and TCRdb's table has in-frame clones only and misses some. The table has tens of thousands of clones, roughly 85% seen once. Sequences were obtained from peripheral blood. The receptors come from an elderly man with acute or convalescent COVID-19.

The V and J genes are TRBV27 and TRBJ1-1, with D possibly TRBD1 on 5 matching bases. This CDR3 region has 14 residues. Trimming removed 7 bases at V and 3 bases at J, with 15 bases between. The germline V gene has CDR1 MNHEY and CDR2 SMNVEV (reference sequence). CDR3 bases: TGTGCCAGCATGCGGTTTATAGGGGACACTGAAGCTTTCTTT. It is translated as CASMRFIGDTEAFF.

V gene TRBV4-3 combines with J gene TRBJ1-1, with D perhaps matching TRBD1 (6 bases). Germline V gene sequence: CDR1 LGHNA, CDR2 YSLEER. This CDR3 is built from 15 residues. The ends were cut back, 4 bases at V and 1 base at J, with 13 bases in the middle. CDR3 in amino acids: CASSLGLTGNTEAFF. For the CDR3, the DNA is TGCGCCAGCAGCCTCGGACTGACAGGGAACACTGAAGCTTTCTTT.

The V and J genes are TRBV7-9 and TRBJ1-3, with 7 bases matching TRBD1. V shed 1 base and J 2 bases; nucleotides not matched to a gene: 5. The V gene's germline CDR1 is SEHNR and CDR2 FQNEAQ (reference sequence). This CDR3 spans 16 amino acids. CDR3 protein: CASSLGQGSPGNTIYF. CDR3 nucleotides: TGTGCCAGCAGCTTAGGACAGGGATCCCCTGGAAACACCATATATTTT. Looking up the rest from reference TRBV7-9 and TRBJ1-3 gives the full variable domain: DTGVSQNPRHKITKRGQNVTFRCDPISEHNRLYWYRQTLGQGPEFLTYFQNEAQLEKSRLLSDRFSAERPKGSFSTLEIQRTEQGDSAMYLCASSLGQGSPGNTIYFGEGSWLTVV.

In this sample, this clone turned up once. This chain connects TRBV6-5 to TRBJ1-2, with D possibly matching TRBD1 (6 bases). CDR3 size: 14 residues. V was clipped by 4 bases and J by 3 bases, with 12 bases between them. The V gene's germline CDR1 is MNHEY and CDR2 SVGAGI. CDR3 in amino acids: CASSLRGGDYGYTF. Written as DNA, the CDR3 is TGTGCCAGCAGTTTAAGGGGGGGAGACTATGGCTACACCTTC.

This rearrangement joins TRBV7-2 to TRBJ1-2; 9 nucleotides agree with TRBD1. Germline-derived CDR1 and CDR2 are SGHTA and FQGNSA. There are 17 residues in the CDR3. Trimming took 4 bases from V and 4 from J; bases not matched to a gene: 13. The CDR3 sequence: CASSSQILQGAGYGYTF. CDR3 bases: TGTGCCAGCAGCTCACAAATCTTACAGGGGGCAGGCTATGGCTACACCTTC.

The CDR3 loop is CARLSLRGYGYTF. CDR3 in DNA: TGTGCCAGGCTTTCCCTAAGGGGCTATGGCTACACCTTC. V is TRBV2 and J is TRBJ1-2, with D perhaps matching TRBD1 (5 bases). The germline gives CDR1 SNHLY, CDR2 FYNNEI. V dropped 9 bases and J dropped 4 bases, with 15 bases sitting between them. CDR3 size: 13 residues.

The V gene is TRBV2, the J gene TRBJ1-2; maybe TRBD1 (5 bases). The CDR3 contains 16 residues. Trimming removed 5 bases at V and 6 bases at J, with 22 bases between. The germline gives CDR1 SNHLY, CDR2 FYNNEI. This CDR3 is CASSLQGGGLGHGYTF. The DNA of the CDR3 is TGTGCCAGCAGTTTGCAGGGTGGAGGGCTGGGCCATGGCTACACCTTC.

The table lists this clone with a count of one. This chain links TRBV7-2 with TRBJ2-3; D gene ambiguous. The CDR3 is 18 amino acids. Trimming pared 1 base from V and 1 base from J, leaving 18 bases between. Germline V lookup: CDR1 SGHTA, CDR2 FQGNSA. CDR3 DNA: TGTGCCAGCAGCTTAGGAGGCTTTACGGCAGCCCGCACAGATACGCAGTATTTT. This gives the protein CASSLGGFTAARTDTQYF.

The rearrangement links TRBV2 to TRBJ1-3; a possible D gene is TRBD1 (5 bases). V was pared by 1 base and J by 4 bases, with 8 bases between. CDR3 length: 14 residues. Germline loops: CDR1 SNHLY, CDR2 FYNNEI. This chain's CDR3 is CASSEGRAGNTIYF. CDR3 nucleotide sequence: TGTGCCAGCAGTGAAGGCAGGGCCGGAAACACCATATATTTT.

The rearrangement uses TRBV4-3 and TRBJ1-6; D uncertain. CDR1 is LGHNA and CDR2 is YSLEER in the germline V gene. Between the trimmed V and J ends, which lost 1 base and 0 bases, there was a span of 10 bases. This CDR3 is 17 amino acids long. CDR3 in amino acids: CASSQGDGDSYNSPLHF. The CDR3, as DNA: TGCGCCAGCAGCCAAGGTGACGGGGACTCCTATAATTCACCCCTCCACTTT.

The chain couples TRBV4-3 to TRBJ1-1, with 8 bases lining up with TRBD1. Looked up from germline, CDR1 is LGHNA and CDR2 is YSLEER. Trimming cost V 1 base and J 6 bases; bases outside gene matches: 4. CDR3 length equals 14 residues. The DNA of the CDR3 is TGCGCCAGCAGCCAAGGACAGGGGAAGTCTGAAGCTTTCTTT. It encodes CASSQGQGKSEAFF.

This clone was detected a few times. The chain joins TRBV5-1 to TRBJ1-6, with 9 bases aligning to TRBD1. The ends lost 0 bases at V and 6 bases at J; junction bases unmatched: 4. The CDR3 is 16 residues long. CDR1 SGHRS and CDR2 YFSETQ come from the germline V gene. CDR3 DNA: TGCGCCAGCAGCTTGGTCTCGGACAGGGGTAATTCACCCCTCCACTTT. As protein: CASSLVSDRGNSPLHF.

Here the CDR3 DNA reads TGTGCCAGCTCACCGTCAATCATATCGTTAATAGGGACAGGGGATTATGGCTACACCTTC. Protein sequence: CASSPSIISLIGTGDYGYTF. The chain combines TRBV18 with TRBJ1-2; 10 nucleotides line up with TRBD1. Trimming at V came to 3 bases and at J to 5 bases, leaving 21 bases not matched to a gene. The CDR3 loop spans 20 amino acids. The germline V gene has CDR1 KGHSH and CDR2 LQKENI.

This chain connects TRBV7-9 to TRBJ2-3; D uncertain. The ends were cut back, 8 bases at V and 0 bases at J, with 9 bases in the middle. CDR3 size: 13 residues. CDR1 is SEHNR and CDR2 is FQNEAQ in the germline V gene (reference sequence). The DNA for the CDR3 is TGTGCCAGCCTCAGAATGAGCACAGATACGCAGTATTTT. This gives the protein CASLRMSTDTQYF.

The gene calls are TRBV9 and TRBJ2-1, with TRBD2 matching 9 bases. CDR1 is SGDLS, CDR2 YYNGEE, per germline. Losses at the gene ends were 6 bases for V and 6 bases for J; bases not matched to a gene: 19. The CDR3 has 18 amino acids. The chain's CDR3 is CASNHPGISGRTGNEQFF. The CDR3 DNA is TGTGCCAGCAACCACCCGGGCATTAGCGGGAGAACGGGCAATGAGCAGTTCTTC.

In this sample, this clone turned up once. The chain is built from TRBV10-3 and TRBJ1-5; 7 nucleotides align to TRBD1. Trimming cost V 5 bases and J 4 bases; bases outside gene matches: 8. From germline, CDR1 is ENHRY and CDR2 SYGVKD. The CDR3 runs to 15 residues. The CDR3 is CAISPGQSENQPQHF. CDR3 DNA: TGTGCCATCAGTCCGGGACAGTCCGAGAATCAGCCCCAGCATTTT.

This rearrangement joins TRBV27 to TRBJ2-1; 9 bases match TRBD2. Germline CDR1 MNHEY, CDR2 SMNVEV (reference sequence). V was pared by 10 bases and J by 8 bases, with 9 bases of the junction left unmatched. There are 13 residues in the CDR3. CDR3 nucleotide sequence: TGTGCCACCTCGGGACTAGCCCCCTATGAGCAGTTCTTC. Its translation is CATSGLAPYEQFF.

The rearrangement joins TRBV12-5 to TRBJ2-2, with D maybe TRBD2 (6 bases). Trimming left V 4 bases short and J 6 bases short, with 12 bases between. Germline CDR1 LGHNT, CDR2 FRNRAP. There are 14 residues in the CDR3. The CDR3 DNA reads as TGTGCTAGTGGTTCGCGGGGCGGGTCCGGGGAGCTGTTTTTT. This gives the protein CASGSRGGSGELFF.

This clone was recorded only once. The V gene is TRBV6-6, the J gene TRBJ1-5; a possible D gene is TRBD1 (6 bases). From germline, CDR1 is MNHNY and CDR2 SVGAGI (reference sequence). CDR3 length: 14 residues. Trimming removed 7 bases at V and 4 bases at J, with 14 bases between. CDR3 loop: CASTKGQGNQPQHF. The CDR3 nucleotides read TGTGCCAGCACTAAGGGGCAGGGGAATCAGCCCCAGCATTTT.

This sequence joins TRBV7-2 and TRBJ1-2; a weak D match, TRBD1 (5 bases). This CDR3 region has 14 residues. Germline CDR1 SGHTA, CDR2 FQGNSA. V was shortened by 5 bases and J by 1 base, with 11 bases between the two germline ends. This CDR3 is CASSGRQLNYGYTF. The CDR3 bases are TGTGCCAGCAGCGGGCGACAGCTTAACTATGGCTACACCTTC.

CDR3 coding DNA: TGTGCCAGCAGCCAAGAAGTCCAGGCGGGGCGGTTCTTC. Protein: CASSQEVQAGRFF. V usage is TRBV4-2 and J usage is TRBJ2-1, with D perhaps matching TRBD2 (6 bases). CDR3 length: 13 amino acids. Trimming stripped 0 bases from V and 15 bases from J, with 15 bases between. Germline V gene lookup returns CDR1 LGHNA and CDR2 YNFKEQ.

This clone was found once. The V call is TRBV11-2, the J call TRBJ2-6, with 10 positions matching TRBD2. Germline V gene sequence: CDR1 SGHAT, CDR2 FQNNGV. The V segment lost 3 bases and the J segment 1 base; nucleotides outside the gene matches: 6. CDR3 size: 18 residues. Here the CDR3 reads CASSLISSGSSGANVLTF. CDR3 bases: TGTGCCAGCAGCTTGATCTCTAGCGGGAGTTCTGGGGCCAACGTCCTGACTTTC.

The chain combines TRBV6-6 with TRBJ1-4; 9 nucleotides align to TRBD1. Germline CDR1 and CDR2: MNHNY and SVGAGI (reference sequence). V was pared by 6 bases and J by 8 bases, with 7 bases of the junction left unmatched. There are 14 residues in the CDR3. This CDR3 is CASRMGQGPEKLFF. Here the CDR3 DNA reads TGTGCCAGCAGGATGGGACAGGGACCCGAAAAACTGTTTTTT.

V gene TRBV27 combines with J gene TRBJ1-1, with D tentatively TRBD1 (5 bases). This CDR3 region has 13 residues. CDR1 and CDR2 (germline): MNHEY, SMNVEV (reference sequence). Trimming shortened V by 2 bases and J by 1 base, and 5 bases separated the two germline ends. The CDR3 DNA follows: TGTGCCAGCAGTTTAGACAGGAACACTGAAGCTTTCTTT. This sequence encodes CASSLDRNTEAFF.

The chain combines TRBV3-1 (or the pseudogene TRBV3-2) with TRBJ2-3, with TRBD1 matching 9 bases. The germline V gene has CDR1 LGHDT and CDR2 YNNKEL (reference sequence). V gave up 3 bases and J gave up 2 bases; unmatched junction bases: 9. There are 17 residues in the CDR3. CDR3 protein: CASSHPNRGRVTDTQYF. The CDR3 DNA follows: TGTGCCAGCAGCCATCCAAACAGGGGGCGGGTCACAGATACGCAGTATTTT.